What follows is one TCR beta chain and its context. Assignments of participants to cohorts depended upon their own reported clinical history. Up to 2 weeks before entering the study, exposed participants had met a COVID-19 case. The data are from a study of blood T cell repertoires in COVID-19. The V gene lost 1 base and the J gene lost 3 bases, with 10 bases spanning the gap. Germline V lookup: CDR1 SGHRS, CDR2 YFSETQ. The CDR3 sequence is 14 residues long. In the original processing: Nucleated cell counts were estimated from reference gene primer amplification. This table comes from immunoSEQ multiplex PCR, and its TCRdb copy is limited to in-frame clones, with some not included. The V and J calls and the clone size are those of that table, but D and trimming were determined from the DNA. The sample contains some 340,000 clones, 90% to 95% of which appear only once.

Material: PBMCs or T cells enriched from blood (not recorded which). The sequence came from a woman in her 30s who had been exposed to COVID-19. The chain couples TRBV5-1 to TRBJ1-2, with D possibly matching TRBD1 (6 bases). The CDR3 bases are TGCGCCAGCAGCTTGCAGGGGCCGGACTATGGCTACACCTTC. Its protein product is CASSLQGPDYGYTF. The entire variable domain, with the rest obtained from reference TRBV5-1 and TRBJ1-2, is as follows: KAGVTQTPRYLIKTRGQQVTLSCSPISGHRSVSWYQQTPGQGLQFLFEYFSETQRNKGNFPGRFSGRQFSNSRSEMNVSTLELGDSALYLCASSLQGPDYGYTFGSGTRLTVV.